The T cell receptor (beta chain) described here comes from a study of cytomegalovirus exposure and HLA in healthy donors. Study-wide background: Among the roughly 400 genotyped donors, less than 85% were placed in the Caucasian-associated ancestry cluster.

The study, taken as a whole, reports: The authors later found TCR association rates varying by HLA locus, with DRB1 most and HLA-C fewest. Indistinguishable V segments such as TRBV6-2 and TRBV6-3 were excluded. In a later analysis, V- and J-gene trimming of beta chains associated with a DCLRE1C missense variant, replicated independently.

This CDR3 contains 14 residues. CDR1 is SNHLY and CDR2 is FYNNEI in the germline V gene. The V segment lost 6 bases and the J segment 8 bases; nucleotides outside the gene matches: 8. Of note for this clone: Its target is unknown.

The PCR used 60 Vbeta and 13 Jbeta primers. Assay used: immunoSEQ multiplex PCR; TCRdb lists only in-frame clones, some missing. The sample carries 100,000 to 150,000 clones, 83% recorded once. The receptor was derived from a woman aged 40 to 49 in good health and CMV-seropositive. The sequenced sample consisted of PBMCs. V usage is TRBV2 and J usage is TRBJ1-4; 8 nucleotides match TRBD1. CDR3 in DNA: TGTGCCAGCAGGTCGACAGGGGCGGGGGAAAAACTGTTTTTT. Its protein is CASRSTGAGEKLFF. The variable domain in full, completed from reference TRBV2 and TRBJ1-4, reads EPEVTQTPSHQVTQMGQEVILRCVPISNHLYFYWYRQILGQKVEFLVSFYNNEISEKSEIFDDQFSVERPDGSNFTLKIRSTKLEDSAMYFCASRSTGAGEKLFFGSGTQLSVL.